This T cell receptor (beta chain) was sequenced in a study of post-analysis software for immune sequencing data. Notes on the study in general: Same-batch samples co-clustered strongly by F measure. With TRBV5-6, TRBV5-1 and TRBV20-1 included, 5 or 6 TRBV segments were more frequent in patients than in controls. Normalized Chao1 diversity was significantly lower in multiple sclerosis patients than in controls.

Unique molecular identifiers were carried by the TCR beta cDNA libraries. Once roughly 0.95 to 10 million T cells were used, about 510,000 cDNA molecules resulted. TCRdb reprocessed the PCR reads with MiXCR, giving one entry per CDR3 protein. The sample contains about 380,000 distinct CDR3 sequences, roughly 30% of which appear only once. The CDR3 is 15 residues long. The germline V gene encodes CDR1 DFQATT and CDR2 SNEGSKA (reference sequence). V dropped 5 bases and J dropped 4; count of bases not matched to a gene: 13. As for this clonotype: Its matching antigen is unknown.

Sequenced: blood. This receptor was obtained from a girl aged 5-17 years with multiple sclerosis. The J gene is TRBJ1-2, the V gene TRBV20-1; 7 bases fit TRBD1. CDR3 in DNA: TGCAGTGCTCCACGGAAGGGGGCGGTGTCCTATGGCTACACCTTC. It translates to CSAPRKGAVSYGYTF.